This TCR beta chain stems from a study of cytotoxic CD8 clonotypes in ibrutinib-treated CLL. Across the whole study: In all, about a dozen patients were relapsed/refractory, approximately 16 were treatment-naive and about 17 were IGHV unmutated.

Concerning this clone itself: Its antigen is undetermined.

Repertoires were generated with immunoSEQ multiplex PCR, while TCRdb's copy carries only in-frame clones and drops some. The sample contains approximately 200,000 clones, around 72% of which appear only once. Trimming took off 3 bases at V and 2 bases at J, with 8 bases between the two ends. Germline CDR1 reads SEHNR; CDR2 reads FQNEAQ (reference sequence). The CDR3 sequence is 14 residues long. Study-wide results and caveats: Relative to age-matched healthy donors, clonality at baseline was higher, and it tracked circulating CD8+ T-cell counts. Sampling schedules were unmatched across sustained-remission and progressing patients.

This material consisted of PBMCs, taken after 24 months of ibrutinib treatment. This receptor was obtained from a human donor with chronic lymphocytic leukemia. The chain carries TRBV7-9 and TRBJ1-5; the D gene is possibly TRBD1 (5 bases). CDR3 nucleotides: TGTGCCAGCAGCTTCCAAGGGGGCAATCAGCCCCAGCATTTT. This translates into CASSFQGGNQPQHF.